This TCR beta chain comes out of a study of molecular identifiers for immune sequencing clone quantification. Study context: Replicates partitioned RNA from approximately 20,000 or 100,000 naive CD8 cells into five parts, sequencing four.

To note about this clonotype: Its antigen is currently unknown. This may arise from a read error, as a much more abundant clone is one base away.

Regarding the study as a whole: Identical TCR molecules sharing a barcode could underestimate highly expanded clone sizes.

Bulk libraries came from a prior protocol with listed TCR primers. TCRdb fed the PCR reads into MiXCR, producing one record per CDR3 protein. The sample holds 300,000 to 350,000 distinct CDR3 sequences, around 21% seen once. The CDR3 is 13 amino acids. The V gene's germline CDR1 is SGDLS and CDR2 YYNGEE. The chain carries TRBV9 and TRBJ2-3; possible D gene TRBD2, 5 bases. The sequenced material came from naive CD8+ T cells from blood, with Jurkat cell RNA spiked in. Subset indicated: FACS-sorted CD8+CD4-CCR7+CD45RA+ naive T cells. The sequence was obtained from a human donor in good health. Some libraries in this study had Jurkat cell RNA spiked in. The CDR3 is CASSVEGADTQCF. DNA for the CDR3: TGTGCCAGCAGCGTAGAGGGAGCAGATACGCAGTGTTTT.